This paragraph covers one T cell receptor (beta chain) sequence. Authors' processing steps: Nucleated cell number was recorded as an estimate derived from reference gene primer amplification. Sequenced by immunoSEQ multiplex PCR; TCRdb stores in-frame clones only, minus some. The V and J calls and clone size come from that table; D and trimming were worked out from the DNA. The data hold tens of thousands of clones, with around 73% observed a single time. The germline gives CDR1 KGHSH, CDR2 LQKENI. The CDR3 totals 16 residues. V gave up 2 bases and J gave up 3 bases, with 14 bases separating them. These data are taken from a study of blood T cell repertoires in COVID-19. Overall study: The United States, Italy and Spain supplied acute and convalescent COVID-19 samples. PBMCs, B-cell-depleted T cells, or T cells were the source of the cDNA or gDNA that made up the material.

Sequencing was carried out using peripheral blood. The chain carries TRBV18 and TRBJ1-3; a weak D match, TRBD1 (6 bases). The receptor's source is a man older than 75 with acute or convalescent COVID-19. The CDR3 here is CASSPMIGQNGNTIYF. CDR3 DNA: TGTGCCAGCTCACCAATGATCGGACAGAATGGAAACACCATATATTTT.